This TCR beta chain was obtained from a study of cytomegalovirus exposure and HLA in healthy donors. Study-level background: Around 180 million T cells yielded 90 million to 130 million unique TCR beta sequences in earlier analysis.

Comments on this clone: Antigen: not known.

PCR was performed using 60 Vbeta and 13 Jbeta primers. Profiled with immunoSEQ multiplex PCR; TCRdb holds only in-frame clones, not every one. The repertoire holds some 120,000 clones, with approximately 70% as singletons. Study-wide findings and caveats: Being indistinguishable, some V segments were excluded, TRBV6-2 and TRBV6-3 among them.

V was shortened by 5 bases and J by 6 bases, with 20 bases between the two germline ends. The CDR3 is made up of 15 amino acids. CDR1 and CDR2 from the germline V gene are MDHEN and SYDVKM. The source material was PBMCs. The source is a woman aged 40 to 50 in good health and CMV-seropositive. V is TRBV28 and J is TRBJ2-7; possibly TRBD1 for D (5 bases). CDR3 region: CASSPAGIKLPEQYF. The DNA for the CDR3 is TGTGCCAGCAGTCCTGCAGGGATCAAACTCCCCGAGCAGTACTTC. The full variable domain, completed using reference TRBV28 and TRBJ2-7, is DVKVTQSSRYLVKRTGEKVFLECVQDMDHENMFWYRQDPGLGLRLIYFSYDVKMKEKGDIPEGYSVSREKKERFSLILESASTNQTSMYLCASSPAGIKLPEQYFGPGTRLTVT.